In this sample, the clone carrying this T cell receptor (beta chain) turned up a few times. This specimen belongs to a study of blood T cell repertoires in COVID-19. Germline values: CDR1 MDHEN, CDR2 SYDVKM. The V end lost 7 bases, the J end lost 1 base, and 16 bases lay between the germline ends. CDR3 length equals 16 residues. Under the authors' procedure: Reference gene primers were amplified, and this amplification served to estimate nucleated cell counts. Clones were read by immunoSEQ multiplex PCR, and TCRdb kept only the in-frame ones, dropping some. V and J calls and clone size follow that table, whereas D and trimming were derived from the DNA. The sample lists about 120,000 clones, less than 90% occurring once.

Sequencing was done on a sample of peripheral blood. V is TRBV28 and J is TRBJ1-4; D is unresolved. This TCR came from a man older than 75 with acute or convalescent COVID-19. The CDR3 spells CASKRRAGRTNEKLFF. CDR3 coding DNA: TGTGCCAGCAAGCGGAGGGCGGGAAGAACTAATGAAAAACTGTTTTTT.